A selection of T cell receptor beta chains follows, all from one sample in a study of shared clonotypes between healthy human individuals. Using immunoSEQ multiplex PCR, the repertoire was profiled, and TCRdb retains in-frame clones only, with some absent. The sample records 300,000 or so clones, approximately 74% being singletons. The material sequenced was memory CD4+ T cells sorted from blood. The receptor source for this set is a man between 25 and 39 years old in good health. CDR3s include the opening cysteine and the closing phenylalanine or tryptophan. Fields, in order: V gene, J gene, clone size, D gene, CDR3 protein, CDR3 DNA. The D gene is left open where the match is weak. Size values are once, few and many counts, or a class for expanded clones, and some rows have none.

TRBV30	TRBJ2-7	-	TRBD2	CAWSGGGSYEQYF	TGTGCCTGGAGTGGGGGGGGCTCCTACGAGCAGTACTTC
TRBV5-8	TRBJ2-5	once	TRBD2	CASSLGGRARETQYF	TGTGCCAGCAGCTTGGGGGGGAGGGCCCGGGAGACCCAGTACTTC
TRBV11-1	TRBJ2-2	few	TRBD1	CASSLRGRQPGELFF	TGTGCCAGCAGCTTAAGGGGGCGCCAACCCGGGGAGCTGTTTTTT
TRBV27	TRBJ2-5	-	-	CASSAQIQETQYF	TGTGCCAGCAGTGCACAAATTCAAGAGACCCAGTACTTC
TRBV30	TRBJ2-3	many	-	CAWSLQNTDTQYF	TGTGCCTGGAGTTTACAAAACACAGATACGCAGTATTTT
TRBV28	TRBJ1-1	once	-	CASLGFQNTEAFF	TGTGCCAGCCTGGGCTTCCAGAACACTGAAGCTTTCTTT
TRBV11-3	TRBJ2-2	-	TRBD1	CASSLTGRAGELFF	TGTGCCAGCAGCCTGACAGGGAGAGCCGGGGAGCTGTTTTTT
TRBV7-8	TRBJ2-1	few	-	CASSLAPEANEQFF	TGTGCCAGCAGCTTAGCGCCGGAAGCCAATGAGCAGTTCTTC
TRBV4-3	TRBJ2-5	-	TRBD1	CASSQDWTGGETQYF	TGCGCCAGCAGCCAAGATTGGACAGGGGGCGAGACCCAGTACTTC
TRBV14	TRBJ2-7	-	TRBD2	CASRGSGTSPYEQYF	TGTGCCAGCAGGGGCTCCGGGACTAGCCCCTACGAGCAGTACTTC
TRBV21-1	TRBJ2-3	-	-	CASSIYGLAGGPSTDTQYF	TGTGCCAGCAGCATATACGGACTAGCGGGAGGGCCGTCGACAGATACGCAGTATTTT
TRBV2	TRBJ2-5	-	-	CASSEALQGHGQYF	TGTGCCAGCAGTGAAGCGCTTCAGGGACATGGCCAGTACTTC
TRBV27	TRBJ2-1	-	TRBD2	CASSRTSGPNEQFF	TGTGCCAGCAGTCGTACTAGCGGGCCCAATGAGCAGTTCTTC
TRBV14	TRBJ1-5	-	-	CASSQDWGPQHF	TGTGCCAGCAGCCAAGATTGGGGCCCCCAGCATTTT
TRBV6-6	TRBJ2-3	-	-	CASSYHSRDDTDTQYF	TGTGCCAGCAGTTACCATTCCAGGGATGACACAGATACGCAGTATTTT
TRBV5-6	TRBJ2-7	once	-	CASSFGAGRNEQYF	TGTGCCAGCAGCTTTGGGGCAGGGCGGAACGAGCAGTACTTC
TRBV19	TRBJ1-2	-	TRBD1	CASSIGTGFYGYTF	TGTGCCAGTAGTATTGGGACAGGTTTCTATGGCTACACCTTC
TRBV7-3	TRBJ2-2	-	TRBD2	CASSFEAGVGTGELFF	TGTGCCAGCAGCTTCGAAGCGGGAGTTGGTACCGGGGAGCTGTTTTTT
TRBV5-4	TRBJ2-5	-	-	CASSLDRAGQETQYF	TGTGCCAGCAGCTTGGACAGGGCGGGACAAGAGACCCAGTACTTC
TRBV5-8	TRBJ2-7	once	TRBD2	CASSLNSRAGGEYF	TGTGCCAGCAGCTTAAACTCCCGGGCCGGGGGGGAGTACTTC
TRBV6-1	TRBJ2-1	-	TRBD2	CASRLTTAGGPVF	TGTGCCAGCAGGCTTACTACAGCGGGAGGGCCGGTCTTC
TRBV28	TRBJ1-1	-	-	CASSTHGTEAFF	TGTGCCAGCAGTACCCACGGGACAGAAGCTTTCTTT
TRBV7-9	TRBJ1-4	many	-	CASSLLTGGNEKLFF	TGTGCCAGCAGCTTGTTGACAGGTGGTAATGAAAAACTGTTTTTT
TRBV2	TRBJ2-5	-	-	CASSDVGAETQYF	TGTGCCAGCAGTGATGTGGGAGCAGAGACCCAGTACTTC
TRBV11-3	TRBJ2-5	-	-	CASSPGWGQTQYF	TGTGCCAGCAGCCCGGGATGGGGCCAGACCCAGTACTTC
TRBV7-8	TRBJ2-7	-	-	CASSQPGSGSYEQYF	TGTGCCAGCAGCCAGCCCGGTAGCGGCTCCTACGAGCAGTACTTC
TRBV10-3	TRBJ2-7	-	TRBD1	CAISGPGQGAQEQYF	TGTGCCATCAGTGGGCCGGGACAGGGGGCTCAAGAGCAGTACTTC
TRBV30	TRBJ2-1	-	TRBD2	CAWVGAGATLAGRPFYNEQFF	TGTGCCTGGGTTGGGGCGGGGGCTACTCTAGCGGGAAGACCCTTTTACAATGAGCAGTTCTTC
TRBV7-9	TRBJ2-2	-	TRBD1	CANTDRGNTGELFF	TGTGCCAACACCGACAGGGGGAACACCGGGGAGCTGTTTTTT
TRBV9	TRBJ2-3	-	-	CASSVERGGLKADTQYF	TGTGCCAGCAGCGTAGAGAGGGGCGGACTTAAGGCAGATACGCAGTATTTT
TRBV7-2	TRBJ2-5	-	-	CASSLVSGSQETQYF	TGTGCCAGCAGCTTAGTGAGTGGGAGCCAAGAGACCCAGTACTTC
TRBV28	TRBJ1-2	-	-	CASSFVSRSSYGYTF	TGTGCCAGCAGTTTCGTCTCACGGTCTTCTTATGGCTACACCTTC
TRBV27	TRBJ1-5	-	TRBD1	CASSLQGAIGSNQPQHF	TGTGCCAGCAGTTTACAGGGGGCCATAGGAAGCAATCAGCCCCAGCATTTT
TRBV19	TRBJ2-2	-	TRBD2	CASSPRHSGRTPGELFF	TGTGCCAGTAGTCCCCGTCATAGCGGGAGAACTCCAGGGGAGCTGTTTTTT
TRBV2	TRBJ2-7	-	-	CASTASSRYEQYF	TGTGCCAGCACTGCTAGCAGCCGCTACGAGCAGTACTTC
TRBV5-1	TRBJ1-2	-	-	CASSPRQSYGYTF	TGCGCCAGCAGCCCAAGACAGAGCTATGGCTACACCTTC
TRBV6-1	TRBJ2-7	few	-	CASGNGISYEQYF	TGTGCCAGCGGGAACGGGATTTCCTACGAGCAGTACTTC
TRBV11-2	TRBJ2-5	once	TRBD1	CASSRGQQETQYF	TGTGCCAGCAGCCGGGGACAGCAAGAGACCCAGTACTTC
TRBV9	TRBJ2-1	once	TRBD2	CASSQGTIREQFF	TGTGCCAGCAGCCAAGGGACTATCCGTGAGCAGTTCTTC
TRBV2	TRBJ1-1	-	-	CASSTPRQVKNTEAFF	TGTGCCAGCAGCACACCCAGACAGGTTAAGAACACTGAAGCTTTCTTT
TRBV5-4	TRBJ2-7	-	TRBD1	CASSLLSGQGSYEQYF	TGTGCCAGCAGCTTGCTTTCGGGACAGGGCTCCTACGAGCAGTACTTC
TRBV19	TRBJ2-6	-	-	CASRILTSSGANVLTF	TGTGCCAGTAGGATTCTCACTAGCTCTGGGGCCAACGTCCTGACTTTC
TRBV7-2	TRBJ1-1	-	-	CASSLAKNTEAFF	TGTGCCAGCAGCTTAGCAAAAAACACTGAAGCTTTCTTT
TRBV5-1	TRBJ2-3	once	TRBD1	CASGRQGMGTDTQYF	TGCGCCAGCGGCCGACAGGGAATGGGGACAGATACGCAGTATTTT